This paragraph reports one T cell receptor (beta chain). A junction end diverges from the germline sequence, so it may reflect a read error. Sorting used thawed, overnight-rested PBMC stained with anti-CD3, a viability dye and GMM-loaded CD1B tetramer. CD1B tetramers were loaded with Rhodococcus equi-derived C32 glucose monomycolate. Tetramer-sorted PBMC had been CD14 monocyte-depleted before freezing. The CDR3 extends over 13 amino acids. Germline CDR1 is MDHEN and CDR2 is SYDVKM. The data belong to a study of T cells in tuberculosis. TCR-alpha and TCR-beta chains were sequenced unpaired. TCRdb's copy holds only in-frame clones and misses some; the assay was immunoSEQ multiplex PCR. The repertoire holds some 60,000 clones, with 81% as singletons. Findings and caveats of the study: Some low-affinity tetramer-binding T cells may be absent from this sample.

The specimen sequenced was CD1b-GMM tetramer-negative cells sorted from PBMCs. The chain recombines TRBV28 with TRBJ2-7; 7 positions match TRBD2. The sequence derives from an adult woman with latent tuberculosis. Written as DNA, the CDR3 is TGTGCCAGCAGTCGGGGGGTTTCCTCCGAGCAGTACTTC. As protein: CASSRGVSSEQYF.